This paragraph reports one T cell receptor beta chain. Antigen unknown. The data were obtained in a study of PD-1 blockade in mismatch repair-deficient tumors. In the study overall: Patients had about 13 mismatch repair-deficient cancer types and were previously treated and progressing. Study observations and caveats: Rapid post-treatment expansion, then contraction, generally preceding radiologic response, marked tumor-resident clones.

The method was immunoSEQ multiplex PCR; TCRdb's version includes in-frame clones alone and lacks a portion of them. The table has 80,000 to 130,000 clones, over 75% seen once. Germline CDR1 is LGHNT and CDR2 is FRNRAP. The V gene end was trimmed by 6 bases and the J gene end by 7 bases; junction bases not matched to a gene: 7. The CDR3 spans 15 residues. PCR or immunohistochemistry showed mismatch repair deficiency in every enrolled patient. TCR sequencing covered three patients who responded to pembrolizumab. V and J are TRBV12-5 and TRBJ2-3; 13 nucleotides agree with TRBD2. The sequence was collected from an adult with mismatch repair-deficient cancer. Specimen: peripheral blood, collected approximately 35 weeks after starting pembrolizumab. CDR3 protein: CASGLGLAGVNTQYF. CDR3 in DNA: TGTGCTAGTGGACTTGGACTAGCGGGAGTCAATACGCAGTATTTT.